This T cell receptor beta chain was captured in a study of CD4+ T cells in melanoma. Trimming took 8 bases from V and 9 from J; bases not matched to a gene: 9. There are 15 residues in the CDR3. CDR1 and CDR2 from the germline V gene are MNHEY and SVGAGI. Data came from immunoSEQ multiplex PCR; TCRdb stores just in-frame clones and leaves some out. The data hold about 15,000 clones, with 50% to 75% observed a single time. J is TRBJ2-1 and V is TRBV6-5, with TRBD2 matching 14 bases. Specimen: cells from a culture (not recorded whether cultured in vitro). This TCR was sampled from a human donor with melanoma. CDR3 sequence: CASAPGTSGGGEQFF. CDR3 nucleotide sequence: TGTGCCAGCGCGCCCGGGACTAGCGGGGGAGGTGAGCAGTTCTTC.